The sequence of this T cell receptor beta chain was determined in a study of shared clonotypes between healthy human individuals. Clones were sequenced by immunoSEQ multiplex PCR, and TCRdb holds only the in-frame ones, with some missing. The sample consists of about 470,000 clones, more than 75% of them appearing once. The CDR3 covers 18 residues. Trimming removed 4 bases at V and 5 bases at J, with 24 bases between. Germline-derived CDR1 and CDR2 are SGHVS and FQNEAQ. Sample: PBMCs. The source is a woman aged 40-49 years in good health. Some clones in this sample may be carry-over from other donors' samples. V gene TRBV7-8 combines with J gene TRBJ2-1; D is possibly TRBD1 (6 bases). In DNA form, the CDR3 reads TGTGCCAGCAGCTCCAAGCGTTTCACAGGGTGGGGAAACAATGAGCAGTTCTTC. Its protein product is CASSSKRFTGWGNNEQFF.